One and the same sample provided the 17 T cell receptor beta chains below, sequenced in a study of T cells in Graves' hyperthyroidism and ophthalmopathy (dated by TCRdb to the late 2010s). The method was multiplex PCR. Sequencing was carried out with an Illumina HiSeq 2000. The TCR beta CDR3 regions were amplified from RNA transcripts. The first round of RT-PCR for the TCR CDR3 was performed with the HTBI primer set and the Qiagen OneStep RT-PCR kit. In-frame beta chains were kept once TCRdb had trimmed the public reads at Q25 with fastp and called clones with MiXCR. Here each entry gathers all rows of one CDR3 protein and keeps the most common genes and DNA. This sample is represented by roughly 100,000 distinct CDR3 sequences; approximately 50% of them were singletons. About a quarter of the sample is taken by the ten largest. Source material: blood. These receptors originate from a man aged 40-50 years with Graves' hyperthyroidism.

The chain links TRBV7-3 to TRBJ2-7; TRBD1 matches at 11 bases. Per the germline V gene, CDR1 is SGHTA and CDR2 is FQGTGA. The CDR3 consists of 14 residues. V trimming: 5 bases; J trimming: 6 bases; junction bases outside the gene matches: 6. The CDR3 reads CASSGGQGDTEQYF. The CDR3 nucleotides read TGTGCCAGCAGCGGGGGACAGGGGGATACCGAGCAGTACTTC.

At least ten counts were recorded for this clonotype. This CDR3 reads CASSPGTGPYEQYF. The CDR3 coding sequence is TGTGCCAGCAGTCCCGGGACAGGGCCTTACGAGCAGTACTTC. V and J are TRBV12-3 or TRBV12-4 and TRBJ2-7, with 9 positions matching TRBD1. There are 14 residues in the CDR3. Unmatched junction bases numbered 6, after V lost 5 bases and J lost 4 bases.

This clonotype came up a few times. The chain employs TRBV28 and TRBJ2-3, with 7 nucleotides matching TRBD2. Per the germline V gene, CDR1 is MDHEN and CDR2 is SYDVKM. The V and J ends lost 7 bases and 2 bases, in that order; junction bases with no gene match: 9. There are 15 residues in the CDR3. In DNA, the CDR3 is TGTGCCAGCACCTGGGAGGGGCGCTACACAGATACGCAGTATTTT. Its protein product is CASTWEGRYTDTQYF.

With regard to this clonotype: The CDR3 ends on some other residue instead of the conserved phenylalanine or tryptophan, so this is likely a read error. Because the CDR3's place on the DNA is in doubt, the DNA is left out and the CDR3 is given as listed by TCRdb. The chain combines TRBV10-3 with TRBJ2-7; TRBD2 is the table's D call and was not checked against the DNA. The CDR3 region is 8 residues in length, termini included. In germline, CDR1 is ENHRY, CDR2 SYGVKD. This chain's CDR3 is CAISEASG.

V usage is TRBV30 and J usage is TRBJ1-2; D is perhaps TRBD1 (6 bases). V was trimmed by 7 bases and J by 8 bases, leaving 17 bases between them. The CDR3 runs to 12 residues. Germline V lookup: CDR1 GTSNPN, CDR2 SVGIG (reference sequence). CDR3 sequence (DNA): TGTGCCTTGGGACAAGCGTTTAGAGGCTACACCTTC. Protein: CALGQAFRGYTF.

With regard to this clonotype: The junction differs from germline at one of its ends, possibly a read error. The chain has TRBV19 and TRBJ1-1, with a weak D call TRBD1 (6 bases). CDR3 length equals 11 residues. CDR1 and CDR2 from the germline V gene are LNHDA and SQIVND (reference sequence). DNA of the CDR3: TGTGCAAGTAACACAGGGCTAGAAGCTTTCTTT. As protein: CASNTGLEAFF.

In the case of this clonotype: This may stem from a read error, because a much larger clone lies one nucleotide away. The CDR3 does not close with the conserved phenylalanine or tryptophan, likely indicating a read error. This rearrangement joins TRBV7-9 to TRBJ2-2, with a tentative D call TRBD2 (5 bases). Germline CDR1 SEHNR, CDR2 FQNEAQ (reference sequence). Trimming stripped 4 bases from V and 5 bases from J, with 14 bases between. The CDR3 covers 15 residues. As DNA, the CDR3 is TGTGCCAGCAGCTCCCTCGGTCGGAGGACCGGGGAGCTGTTTTCT. This encodes CASSSLGRRTGELFS.

This clonotype was counted a few times. V usage is TRBV27 and J usage is TRBJ2-1; 10 nucleotides line up with TRBD1. The trim removed 5 bases at V and 7 bases at J, leaving 11 bases unmatched. CDR1 and CDR2 from the germline V gene are MNHEY and SMNVEV (reference sequence). The CDR3 runs 16 residues. The CDR3 reads CASSLHQDRGWNEQFF. DNA of the CDR3: TGTGCCAGCAGTCTACACCAGGACAGGGGGTGGAATGAGCAGTTCTTC.

The CDR3 region has the DNA TGTGCCAGCACCCTCGGGGAGCTGTTTTTT. This codes for CASTLGELFF. This chain uses TRBV12-3 or TRBV12-4 with TRBJ2-2; D is ambiguous. V was pared by 7 bases and J by 7 bases, with 4 bases between. This CDR3 has 10 residues.

As for this clonotype: This may come from a read error, since a much larger clone is one base off. The chain carries TRBV10-1 and TRBJ2-2, with D possibly being TRBD1 (7 bases). The CDR3 runs to 15 residues. CDR1 WNHNN and CDR2 SYGVQD come from the germline V gene (reference sequence). The germline V and J ends were trimmed by 5 bases and 6 bases, with 16 bases remaining between them. CDR3 coding DNA: TGCGCCAGCAGTACCCCTGGAGGGGGCCCCGGGGAGCTGTTTTTT. Amino acid sequence: CASSTPGGGPGELFF.

As regards this clonotype: A much larger clone sits a single nucleotide away, making a read error possible. The conserved final phenylalanine or tryptophan is absent from the CDR3, which likely points to a read error. The chain uses TRBV6-5 and TRBJ1-1; 7 nucleotides line up with TRBD1. From germline, CDR1 is MNHEY and CDR2 SVGAGI. This CDR3 has 16 residues. J gave up 1 base and V 5 bases, and 10 bases lay outside the gene matches. CDR3 region: CASSTRTGSTNTEAFL. CDR3 coding DNA: TGTGCCAGCAGTACACGGACAGGTTCCACGAACACTGAAGCTTTCTTG.

This clonotype appeared many times. The CDR3 DNA follows: TGTGCCAGCAGCCAAAAAGCGGGAGCCTACAATGAGCAGTTCTTC. This gives the protein CASSQKAGAYNEQFF. The rearrangement uses TRBV11-3 and TRBJ2-1; 8 bases align to TRBD2. V lost 5 bases to trimming and J lost 2 bases; unmatched junction nucleotides: 5. This CDR3 is built from 15 residues. CDR1 SGHNT and CDR2 YENEEA come from the germline V gene. The variable domain in full, completed from reference TRBV11-3 and TRBJ2-1, reads EAGVVQSPRYKIIEKKQPVAFWCNPISGHNTLYWYLQNLGQGPELLIRYENEEAVDDSQLPKDRFSAERLKGVDSTLKIQPAELGDSAVYLCASSQKAGAYNEQFFGPGTRLTVL.

A few counts support this clonotype. The rearrangement uses TRBV28 and TRBJ2-1, with D unresolved. Trimming removed 1 base at V and 8 bases at J, with 9 bases between. The length of the CDR3 is 13 residues. In germline, CDR1 is MDHEN, CDR2 SYDVKM. The CDR3 region is CASSLLRSDEQFF. The DNA for the CDR3 is TGTGCCAGCAGTTTATTAAGGAGCGATGAGCAGTTCTTC.

This clonotype was recorded only once. The chain recombines TRBV2 with TRBJ2-2, with D unresolved. Germline lookup yields CDR1 SNHLY and CDR2 FYNNEI. V shed 6 bases and J shed 2 bases, with 4 bases lying between them. The CDR3 is 12 residues long. The CDR3 nucleotides read TGTGCCAGCAGAAAAAACACCGGGGAGCTGTTTTTT. Its protein product is CASRKNTGELFF.

The V call is TRBV5-1, the J call TRBJ2-3, with no clear D. The CDR3 has 11 amino acids. V was clipped by 7 bases and J by 9 bases, with 12 bases between them. The V gene's germline CDR1 is SGHRS and CDR2 YFSETQ. The CDR3 nucleotides are TGCGCCAGCCAGGCGTCGGAGACGCAGTATTTT. Amino acids: CASQASETQYF.

This clonotype was counted once. This chain links TRBV20-1 with TRBJ2-3; 9 bases fit TRBD1. V lost 2 bases, J lost 9 bases, and 12 bases stayed unmatched. CDR3 length: 15 residues. Germline CDR1 is DFQATT and CDR2 is SNEGSKA (reference sequence). The CDR3 here is CSARPGTGRLDTQYF. For the CDR3, the DNA is TGCAGTGCTAGACCCGGGACAGGGAGATTAGACACGCAGTATTTT.

This clonotype was found once. J is TRBJ1-5 and V is TRBV9, with 9 bases lining up with TRBD1. Germline loops: CDR1 SGDLS, CDR2 YYNGEE. V was pared by 0 bases and J by 8 bases, with 9 bases of the junction left unmatched. The CDR3 length is 16 residues. CDR3 amino acids: CASSVGTGVGNEPQHF. The CDR3 bases are TGTGCCAGCAGCGTAGGGACAGGGGTTGGTAATGAGCCCCAGCATTTT.